Listed below are T cell receptor beta chains from one sample, sequenced in a study of blood T cells in healthy people across ages. MiXCR was run by TCRdb on the 5' RACE reads, yielding one entry per CDR3 protein. The data show approximately 810,000 distinct CDR3 sequences, around 28% seen once. Specimen: blood. These receptors originate from a woman at least 80 years old in good health. The CDR3 runs from the conserved cysteine through the conserved F or W. Each record gives: D gene, J gene, clone size, V gene, CDR3 protein, CDR3 DNA. A D gene is named only where the DNA matches it firmly. Only part of the rows carry a size: once, few, many, or a class if the clone is expanded.

d_gene: NA
j_gene: TRBJ2-6
abundance: NA
v_gene: TRBV4-2
CDR3aa: CASSQLAGRGLSFGANVLTF
CDR3nt: TGTGCCAGCAGCCAACTGGCAGGACGGGGACTCTCTTTTGGGGCCAACGTCCTGACTTTC

d_gene: NA
j_gene: TRBJ1-4
abundance: NA
v_gene: TRBV27
CDR3aa: CASNDKGPYEKLFF
CDR3nt: TGTGCCAGCAATGACAAGGGCCCCTATGAAAAACTGTTTTTT

d_gene: TRBD2
j_gene: TRBJ2-7
abundance: NA
v_gene: TRBV4-1
CDR3aa: CASSQDLGTTSGYEQYF
CDR3nt: TGCGCCAGCAGCCAAGATCTGGGGACCACTAGCGGCTACGAGCAGTACTTC

d_gene: NA
j_gene: TRBJ2-2
abundance: few
v_gene: TRBV19
CDR3aa: CASSIGQGSGELFF
CDR3nt: TGTGCCAGTAGTATAGGCCAGGGAAGCGGGGAGCTGTTTTTT

d_gene: TRBD1
j_gene: TRBJ2-2
abundance: few
v_gene: TRBV6-2/TRBV6-3
CDR3aa: CASIPGTATGELFF
CDR3nt: TGTGCCAGCATCCCCGGGACAGCAACCGGGGAGCTGTTTTTT

d_gene: NA
j_gene: TRBJ1-4
abundance: few
v_gene: TRBV5-1
CDR3aa: CASSLRPAGEKLFF
CDR3nt: TGCGCCAGCAGCTTACGGCCGGCGGGTGAAAAACTGTTTTTT

d_gene: TRBD1
j_gene: TRBJ1-2
abundance: many
v_gene: TRBV28
CDR3aa: CASSPPLTGHGYTF
CDR3nt: TGTGCCAGCAGTCCACCGTTGACAGGGCATGGCTACACCTTC

d_gene: NA
j_gene: TRBJ1-2
abundance: few
v_gene: TRBV7-2
CDR3aa: CASSCSRGRYGYTF
CDR3nt: TGTGCCAGCAGTTGTTCAAGGGGAAGGTATGGCTACACCTTC

d_gene: NA
j_gene: TRBJ2-2
abundance: NA
v_gene: TRBV20-1
CDR3aa: CSTQDPNTGELFF
CDR3nt: TGCAGTACCCAAGACCCTAACACCGGGGAGCTGTTTTTT

d_gene: NA
j_gene: TRBJ1-2
abundance: few
v_gene: TRBV20-1
CDR3aa: CSVGGLANYGYTF
CDR3nt: TGCAGTGTCGGGGGCCTAGCTAACTATGGCTACACCTTC

d_gene: NA
j_gene: TRBJ2-7
abundance: many
v_gene: TRBV7-2
CDR3aa: CASSLLGRSYEQYF
CDR3nt: TGTGCCAGCAGCTTATTGGGCCGATCCTACGAGCAGTACTTC

d_gene: NA
j_gene: TRBJ2-7
abundance: many
v_gene: TRBV10-3
CDR3aa: CAISSGVGEQYF
CDR3nt: TGTGCCATCAGCTCAGGGGTAGGGGAGCAGTACTTC

d_gene: NA
j_gene: TRBJ1-1
abundance: many
v_gene: TRBV6-1
CDR3aa: CASSEGRANTEAFF
CDR3nt: TGTGCCAGCAGTGAAGGAAGGGCCAACACTGAAGCTTTCTTT

d_gene: NA
j_gene: TRBJ2-3
abundance: NA
v_gene: TRBV19
CDR3aa: CASSRRETGDTQYF
CDR3nt: TGTGCCAGTAGTAGGAGGGAGACCGGGGATACGCAGTATTTT

d_gene: NA
j_gene: TRBJ2-6
abundance: many
v_gene: TRBV24-1
CDR3aa: CATRRQGLFSGANVLTF
CDR3nt: TGTGCCACCAGACGACAGGGACTCTTCTCTGGGGCCAACGTCCTGACTTTC

d_gene: NA
j_gene: TRBJ1-6
abundance: few
v_gene: TRBV12-3/TRBV12-4
CDR3aa: CASSLGITHSPLHF
CDR3nt: TGTGCCAGCAGTTTAGGCATTACCCATTCACCCCTCCACTTT

d_gene: TRBD2
j_gene: TRBJ2-7
abundance: many
v_gene: TRBV7-9
CDR3aa: CASSSGGGSSYEQYF
CDR3nt: TGTGCCAGCAGCTCCGGCGGGGGGAGCTCCTACGAGCAGTACTTC

d_gene: NA
j_gene: TRBJ2-7
abundance: NA
v_gene: TRBV3-1
CDR3aa: CASSPRDLYEQYF
CDR3nt: TGTGCCAGCAGCCCCAGAGATCTCTACGAGCAGTACTTC

d_gene: NA
j_gene: TRBJ1-2
abundance: many
v_gene: TRBV5-1
CDR3aa: CASSFSATAEHGYTF
CDR3nt: TGCGCCAGCAGCTTTAGCGCGACCGCAGAACATGGCTACACCTTC

d_gene: NA
j_gene: TRBJ2-6
abundance: many
v_gene: TRBV20-1
CDR3aa: CSARPQGYPSVLTF
CDR3nt: TGCAGTGCAAGACCCCAGGGATATCCGTCCGTCCTGACTTTC

d_gene: TRBD1
j_gene: TRBJ2-1
abundance: once
v_gene: TRBV9
CDR3aa: CASSTRDRGNNEQFF
CDR3nt: TGTGCCAGCAGCACCAGAGACAGGGGGAACAATGAGCAGTTCTTC

d_gene: TRBD2
j_gene: TRBJ2-1
abundance: NA
v_gene: TRBV7-8
CDR3aa: CASSRSRLAQNNEQFF
CDR3nt: TGTGCCAGCAGCCGCAGTCGACTAGCGCAAAACAATGAGCAGTTCTTC